The 27 T cell receptor beta chains below come from one sample, sequenced in a study of blood T cell repertoires in COVID-19. The method was immunoSEQ multiplex PCR; TCRdb's version includes in-frame clones alone and lacks a portion of them. Altogether approximately 200,000 clones are present, almost 90% being singletons, with the ten largest covering about 2.5%. Sequenced sample: peripheral blood. Source of these receptors: an older woman with acute or convalescent COVID-19.

V usage is TRBV5-1 and J usage is TRBJ1-1; possibly TRBD1 for D (5 bases). The germline CDR1 and CDR2 sequences are SGHRS and YFSETQ. Between the trimmed V and J ends, which lost 0 bases and 4 bases, there was a span of 13 bases. The CDR3 spans 15 residues. This CDR3 is CASSLGVGLVTEAFF. CDR3 DNA: TGCGCCAGCAGCTTGGGAGTGGGGCTGGTCACTGAAGCTTTCTTT.

The gene calls are TRBV5-4 and TRBJ2-4, with 10 bases aligning to TRBD2. The CDR3 extends over 18 amino acids. J gave up 0 bases and V 1 base, and 7 bases lay outside the gene matches. Germline V gene data show CDR1 as SGHNT and CDR2 as YYREEE (reference sequence). As DNA, the CDR3 is TGTGCCAGCAGCTTGTCGGTAGCGGGAGGTCTAGCCAAAAACATTCAGTACTTC. As protein: CASSLSVAGGLAKNIQYF.

CDR3 amino acids: CASSPQLDTQYF. The CDR3 DNA reads TGTGCCAGCAGCCCCCAGTTAGATACGCAGTATTTT. V usage is TRBV7-8 and J usage is TRBJ2-3; unclear D gene. Germline V CDR1 and CDR2: SGHVS, FQNEAQ. This CDR3 is 12 amino acids long. The ends were cut back, 5 bases at V and 5 bases at J, with 8 bases in the middle. The variable domain in full, completed from reference TRBV7-8 and TRBJ2-3, reads GAGVSQSPRYKVAKRGQDVALRCDPISGHVSLFWYQQALGQGPEFLTYFQNEAQLDKSGLPSDRFFAERPEGSVSTLKIQRTQQEDSAVYLCASSPQLDTQYFGPGTRLTVL.

This clone was seen a single time. The rearrangement uses TRBV5-1 and TRBJ2-7, with 7 bases matching TRBD1. From germline, CDR1 is SGHRS and CDR2 YFSETQ. Trimming took 1 base from V and 3 from J; bases not matched to a gene: 4. The CDR3 contains 14 residues. The CDR3 DNA reads as TGCGCCAGCAGCTTGCAGGGACAGAACTACGAGCAGTACTTC. Amino acids: CASSLQGQNYEQYF.

This rearrangement joins TRBV6-1 to TRBJ2-5, with D possibly being TRBD2 (6 bases). Germline V CDR1 and CDR2: MNHNS, SASEGT. This CDR3 spans 18 amino acids. With 2 bases removed from V and 5 bases from J, the gap between germline ends came to 24 bases. The CDR3, as DNA: TGTGCCAGCAGTGAATCGGTGTTGTCTCTGCCAGGAGGGGAGACCCAGTACTTC. It is translated as CASSESVLSLPGGETQYF.

The rearrangement uses TRBV4-1 and TRBJ1-2; weak D call: TRBD1 (5 bases). The CDR3 is 14 amino acids. Germline CDR1 reads MGHRA; CDR2 reads YSYEKL. V was cut by 0 bases and J by 2 bases, with 7 bases left in between. CDR3 loop: CASSQDGGNYGYTF. The CDR3 DNA sequence: TGCGCCAGCAGCCAAGATGGGGGGAACTATGGCTACACCTTC.

J is TRBJ2-5 and V is TRBV7-7, with 8 positions matching TRBD1. This CDR3 comprises 18 residues. Germline assignment: CDR1 SSHAT and CDR2 FNYEAQ (reference sequence). Germline trimming cut 4 bases from V and 5 bases from J; bases unmatched to any gene: 18. CDR3 region: CASSYLEYPGGGGETQYF. The CDR3 DNA sequence: TGTGCCAGCAGCTACTTAGAGTATCCAGGGGGCGGAGGGGAGACCCAGTACTTC.

This clone was recorded once. This chain uses TRBV12-3 or TRBV12-4 with TRBJ1-1; the D gene is possibly TRBD1 (5 bases). The CDR3 contains 13 residues. The V and J ends lost 3 bases and 3 bases respectively, with 8 bases between them. CDR3 residues: CASSFQGDTEAFF. The DNA for the CDR3 is TGTGCCAGCAGTTTCCAGGGTGACACTGAAGCTTTCTTT.

About this clone: Other DNA sequences in the sample encode the same CDR3. The chain carries TRBV18 and TRBJ2-5; D is ambiguous. This CDR3 is built from 14 residues. V was trimmed by 0 bases and J by 1 base, leaving 6 bases between them. Germline CDR1 is KGHSH and CDR2 is LQKENI. CDR3: CASSPPSVQETQYF. The CDR3, as DNA: TGTGCCAGCTCACCACCGTCAGTCCAAGAGACCCAGTACTTC.

The chain's CDR3 is CATSYTNSNQPQHF. In DNA form, the CDR3 reads TGTGCCACCAGTTACACAAATAGCAATCAGCCCCAGCATTTT. The J gene is TRBJ1-5, the V gene TRBV24-1; no definite D call. Germline values: CDR1 KGHDR, CDR2 SFDVKD. This CDR3 comprises 14 residues. The V end lost 6 bases, the J end lost 0 bases, and 8 bases lay between the germline ends.

V and J are TRBV6-5 and TRBJ1-2; D not resolved. The CDR3 totals 12 residues. V was clipped by 6 bases and J by 6 bases, with 11 bases between them. CDR1 and CDR2 (germline): MNHEY, SVGAGI. The CDR3 nucleotides are TGTGCCAGCAGAGCTCTAACTCATGGCTACACCTTC. Translated: CASRALTHGYTF.

CDR3 coding DNA: TGTGCCAGCAGAAGTGGACAGGGTATCGGCACAGATACGCAGTATTTT. This sequence encodes CASRSGQGIGTDTQYF. The chain has TRBV5-8 and TRBJ2-3, with 8 positions matching TRBD1. This CDR3 has 16 amino acids. Germline loops: CDR1 SGHTS, CDR2 YDEGEE. The junction had 9 bases not matched to a gene; V was cut back by 5 bases and J by 1 base.

The chain is built from TRBV11-2 and TRBJ2-7; D gene ambiguous. Germline CDR1 SGHAT, CDR2 FQNNGV. V lost 1 base, J lost 0 bases, and 16 bases lay in between. There are 17 residues in the CDR3. The CDR3 coding sequence is TGTGCCAGCAGCTTAGTGTTTGCCTCCCGCGACTCCTACGAGCAGTACTTC. Translation gives CASSLVFASRDSYEQYF.

The chain is built from TRBV29-1 and TRBJ2-1, with D possibly matching TRBD1 (7 bases). Germline V lookup: CDR1 SQVTM, CDR2 ANQGSEA. CDR3 length equals 16 residues. V was cut by 0 bases and J by 9 bases, with 21 bases left in between. In nucleotides, the CDR3 is TGCAGCGTTGAAGATCCGGGCAGGGGGGTATACCGTGAGCAGTTCTTC. As protein: CSVEDPGRGVYREQFF.

V gene TRBV4-2 combines with J gene TRBJ2-7, with D possibly being TRBD1 (5 bases). CDR1 LGHNA and CDR2 YNFKEQ come from the germline V gene. V shed 2 bases and J shed 5 bases, with 16 bases lying between them. The CDR3 consists of 15 residues. In DNA form, the CDR3 reads TGTGCCAGCAGCCAAACCAGCTTGACAGTGAACGAGCAGTACTTC. Translating gives CASSQTSLTVNEQYF.

This clone was detected once. The chain carries TRBV7-2 and TRBJ2-2, with TRBD2 matching 7 bases. V shed 5 bases and J 5 bases; nucleotides not matched to a gene: 14. The CDR3 is 17 residues long. Looked up from germline, CDR1 is SGHTA and CDR2 is FQGNSA. The CDR3 DNA reads as TGTGCCAGCAGCCCTCGTCGCGGGAGCAGATGGACCGGGGAGCTGTTTTTT. Protein: CASSPRRGSRWTGELFF.

V and J are TRBV6-6 and TRBJ2-6, with D possibly matching TRBD1 (6 bases). V lost 6 bases and J 5 bases, leaving 17 bases between the germline ends. CDR1 MNHNY and CDR2 SVGAGI come from the germline V gene (reference sequence). This CDR3 is built from 16 residues. The CDR3, as DNA: TGTGCCAGCAGAGAGACAGGTAACCTCTGGGCCAACGTCCTGACTTTC. This encodes CASRETGNLWANVLTF.

The rearrangement uses TRBV19 and TRBJ2-3; 9 bases line up with TRBD2. In germline, CDR1 is LNHDA, CDR2 SQIVND (reference sequence). The CDR3 spans 14 residues. The junction had 8 bases not matched to a gene; V was cut back by 3 bases and J by 10 bases. For the CDR3, the DNA is TGTGCCAGTAGTATTAGCGGGGGCCGGATTTCGCAGTATTTT. Its protein product is CASSISGGRISQYF.

The genes are TRBV5-1 and TRBJ2-5; perhaps TRBD2 as D (5 bases). This CDR3 has 14 amino acids. Germline V gene data show CDR1 as SGHRS and CDR2 as YFSETQ. V lost 0 bases and J 10 bases, leaving 16 bases between the germline ends. The CDR3 nucleotides read TGCGCCAGCAGCTTGGCCGACCGCGGGTGGGACCAGTACTTC. This sequence encodes CASSLADRGWDQYF.

The chain recombines TRBV7-2 with TRBJ2-3; D might be TRBD2 (5 bases). CDR1 SGHTA and CDR2 FQGNSA come from the germline V gene. This CDR3 has 14 residues. Trimming took 5 bases from V and 5 from J, leaving 14 bases between them. CDR3 sequence: CASSQQVGEDTQYF. CDR3 nucleotide sequence: TGTGCCAGCAGCCAGCAGGTGGGAGAAGATACGCAGTATTTT.

The chain links TRBV6-5 to TRBJ1-1, with TRBD1 identical over 9 bases. The V gene's germline CDR1 is MNHEY and CDR2 SVGAGI. The CDR3 has 12 amino acids. After removal of 6 bases from V and 4 bases from J, the junction contained 0 bases not matched to a gene. The CDR3 sequence is CASRTGGTEAFF. DNA of the CDR3: TGTGCCAGCAGGACAGGGGGCACTGAAGCTTTCTTT.

V is TRBV3-1 (or the pseudogene TRBV3-2) and J is TRBJ2-1, with 8 positions matching TRBD2. CDR1 is LGHDT, CDR2 YNNKEL, per germline (reference sequence). Trimming at V came to 0 bases and at J to 10 bases, leaving 17 bases not matched to a gene. The CDR3 runs 18 residues. The CDR3 reads CASSQDLVSSGSPWEQFF. The CDR3 DNA reads as TGTGCCAGCAGCCAAGATCTCGTTTCCAGCGGGAGTCCGTGGGAGCAGTTCTTC.

The chain joins TRBV7-6 to TRBJ1-5, with TRBD1 matching over 7 bases. This CDR3 comprises 16 residues. The V segment lost 2 bases and the J segment 2 bases; nucleotides outside the gene matches: 6. CDR1 and CDR2 (germline): SGHVS, FNYEAQ. CDR3 sequence: CASSLLEGGRNQPQHF. The CDR3 region has the DNA TGTGCCAGCAGCTTACTCGAAGGGGGCCGCAATCAGCCCCAGCATTTT.

V gene TRBV3-1 (or the pseudogene TRBV3-2) combines with J gene TRBJ1-5, with 7 bases aligning to TRBD1. The V and J ends lost 3 bases and 0 bases, in that order; junction bases with no gene match: 2. The CDR3 extends over 15 amino acids. Germline V CDR1 and CDR2: LGHDT, YNNKEL (reference sequence). The CDR3 loop is CASSQTGNSNQPQHF. CDR3 coding DNA: TGTGCCAGCAGCCAGACAGGGAATAGCAATCAGCCCCAGCATTTT.

This clone was seen once. CDR3 DNA sequence: TGCGCCAGCAGCGGGGGACAGGGGGCTAGGGAGCAGTACTTC. This encodes CASSGGQGAREQYF. This chain uses TRBV5-1 with TRBJ2-7; 12 positions agree with TRBD1. In germline, CDR1 is SGHRS, CDR2 YFSETQ. The trim removed 4 bases at V and 7 bases at J, leaving 6 bases unmatched. The length of the CDR3 is 14 residues.

This chain connects TRBV24-1 to TRBJ2-3; 7 positions match TRBD1. V trimming: 3 bases; J trimming: 0 bases; junction bases outside the gene matches: 5. Germline CDR1 and CDR2: KGHDR and SFDVKD. The CDR3 is 16 residues long. This chain's CDR3 is CATSDNTGASTDTQYF. Written as DNA, the CDR3 is TGTGCCACCAGTGATAATACAGGGGCCAGCACAGATACGCAGTATTTT.

The chain combines TRBV28 with TRBJ2-1, with D possibly TRBD1 on 5 matching bases. The germline gives CDR1 MDHEN, CDR2 SYDVKM. V lost 7 bases and J 4 bases, leaving 11 bases between the germline ends. The CDR3 runs to 13 residues. The CDR3 nucleotides are TGTGCCAGCAAGGGGCAGTTATACAATGAGCAGTTCTTC. Translated: CASKGQLYNEQFF.